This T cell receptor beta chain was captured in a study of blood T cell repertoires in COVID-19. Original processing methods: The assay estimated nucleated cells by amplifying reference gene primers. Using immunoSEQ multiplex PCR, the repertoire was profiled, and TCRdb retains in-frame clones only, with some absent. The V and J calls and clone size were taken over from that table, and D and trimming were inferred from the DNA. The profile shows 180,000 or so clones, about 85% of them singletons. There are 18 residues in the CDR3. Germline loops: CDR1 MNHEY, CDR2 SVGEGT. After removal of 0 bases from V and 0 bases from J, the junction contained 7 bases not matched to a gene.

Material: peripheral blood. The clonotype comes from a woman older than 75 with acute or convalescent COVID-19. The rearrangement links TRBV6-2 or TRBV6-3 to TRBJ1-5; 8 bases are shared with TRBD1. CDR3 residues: CASSYSIRTGYSNQPQHF. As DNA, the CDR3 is TGTGCCAGCAGTTACTCGATCCGGACAGGGTATAGCAATCAGCCCCAGCATTTT.